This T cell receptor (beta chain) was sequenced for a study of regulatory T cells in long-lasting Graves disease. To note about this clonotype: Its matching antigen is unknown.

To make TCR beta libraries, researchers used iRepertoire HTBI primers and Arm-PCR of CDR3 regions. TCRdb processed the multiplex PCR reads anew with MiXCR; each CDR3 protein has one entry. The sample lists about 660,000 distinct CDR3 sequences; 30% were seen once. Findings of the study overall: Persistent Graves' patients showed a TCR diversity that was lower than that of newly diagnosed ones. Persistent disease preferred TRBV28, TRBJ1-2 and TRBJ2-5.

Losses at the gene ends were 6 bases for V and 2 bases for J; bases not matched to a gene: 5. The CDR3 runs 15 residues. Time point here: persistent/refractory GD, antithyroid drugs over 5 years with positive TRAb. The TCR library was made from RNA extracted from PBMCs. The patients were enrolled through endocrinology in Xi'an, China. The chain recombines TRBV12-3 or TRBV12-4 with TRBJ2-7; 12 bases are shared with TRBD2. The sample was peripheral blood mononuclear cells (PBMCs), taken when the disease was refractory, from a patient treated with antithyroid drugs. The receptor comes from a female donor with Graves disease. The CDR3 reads CASRLTSGRAYEQYF. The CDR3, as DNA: TGTGCCAGCAGATTGACTAGCGGGAGAGCCTACGAGCAGTACTTC.